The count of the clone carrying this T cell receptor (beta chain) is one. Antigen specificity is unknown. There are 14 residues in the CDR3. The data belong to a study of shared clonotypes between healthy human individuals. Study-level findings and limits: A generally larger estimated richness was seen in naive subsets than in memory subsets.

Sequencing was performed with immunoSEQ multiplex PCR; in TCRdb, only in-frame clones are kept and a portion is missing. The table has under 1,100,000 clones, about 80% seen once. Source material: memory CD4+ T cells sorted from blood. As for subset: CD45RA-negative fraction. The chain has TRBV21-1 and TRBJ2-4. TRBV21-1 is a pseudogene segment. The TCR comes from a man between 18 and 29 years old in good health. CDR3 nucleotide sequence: TGTGCCAGCGGTCCGGACGGAGCCAAAAACATTCAGTACTTC. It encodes CASGPDGAKNIQYF.